The 8 T cell receptor beta chains below all came from one sample that was sequenced in a study of vaccination effects on CD4 cells after COVID-19. Sequenced by immunoSEQ multiplex PCR; TCRdb stores in-frame clones only, minus some. The sample shows tens of thousands of clones, 55% to 80% of them seen only once. With more than 9 days of culture completed, CD4+ T cells were isolated. Antigens of these TCRs are unknown. The material was CD4+ T cells from PBMCs cultured without peptide, obtained before COVID-19 vaccination. The receptor source for this set is a human donor who received a COVID-19 vaccine.

The CDR3 bases are TGTGCCAGCAGTATTGGGACTAGCGGGGGGGTTGAGCAGTTCTTC. It yields the protein CASSIGTSGGVEQFF. This chain connects TRBV6-6 to TRBJ2-1; 16 positions agree with TRBD2. Germline CDR1 is MNHNY and CDR2 is SVGAGI (reference sequence). After removal of 5 bases from V and 9 bases from J, the junction contained 4 bases not matched to a gene. The CDR3 runs 15 residues.

This clone occurred a few times. The chain recombines TRBV6-6 with TRBJ1-2; 12 positions match TRBD1. This CDR3 region has 17 residues. The J segment lost 4 bases and the V segment lost 5 bases, leaving 11 bases of the junction unmatched. Germline V lookup: CDR1 MNHNY, CDR2 SVGAGI (reference sequence). The CDR3 spells CASSQRPGQGAIYGYTF. The CDR3 DNA is TGTGCCAGCAGTCAGCGTCCGGGACAGGGGGCGATCTATGGCTACACCTTC.

J is TRBJ2-3 and V is TRBV10-3, with TRBD2 matching over 8 bases. Germline-derived CDR1 and CDR2 are ENHRY and SYGVKD. The CDR3 length is 14 residues. The V segment lost 3 bases and the J segment 5 bases; nucleotides outside the gene matches: 4. The CDR3 sequence is CAISDSGGEDTQYF. CDR3 DNA: TGTGCCATCAGTGACAGCGGGGGTGAAGATACGCAGTATTTT.

This chain connects TRBV5-1 to TRBJ2-2, with 7 bases matching TRBD2. CDR3 size: 14 residues. Germline lookup yields CDR1 SGHRS and CDR2 YFSETQ. Unmatched junction bases numbered 2, after V lost 1 base and J lost 5 bases. CDR3 in amino acids: CASSLTSATGELFF. The CDR3 bases are TGCGCCAGCAGCTTGACTAGCGCGACCGGGGAGCTGTTTTTT.

This chain connects TRBV11-2 to TRBJ1-4; weak D call: TRBD1 (6 bases). CDR1 is SGHAT, CDR2 FQNNGV, per germline. The CDR3 extends over 15 amino acids. V lost 2 bases, J lost 8 bases, and 15 bases lay in between. CDR3 nucleotide sequence: TGTGCCAGCAGCTTAAGCCCGGGGGCGGTAGAAAAACTGTTTTTT. Its protein is CASSLSPGAVEKLFF.

This chain joins TRBV5-1 and TRBJ1-1; D is uncertain. The ends were cut back, 0 bases at V and 0 bases at J, with 3 bases in the middle. CDR3 length equals 13 residues. Germline V gene lookup returns CDR1 SGHRS and CDR2 YFSETQ. CDR3 sequence: CASSLVVNTEAFF. CDR3 sequence (DNA): TGCGCCAGCAGCTTGGTGGTGAACACTGAAGCTTTCTTT.

The chain recombines TRBV30 with TRBJ1-1, with D maybe TRBD1 (5 bases). Deletions cut 3 bases from V and 10 bases from J, with 12 bases between. This CDR3 comprises 11 residues. Germline loops: CDR1 GTSNPN, CDR2 SVGIG (reference sequence). The DNA of the CDR3 is TGTGCCTGGAGCCAGGGACCGAGAGCTTTCTTT. Translated, it gives CAWSQGPRAFF.

This clone was seen only a few times. CDR3: CASSHRTGTGNGYTF. The CDR3, as DNA: TGCGCCAGCAGCCATAGGACCGGGACAGGGAACGGCTACACCTTC. This chain joins TRBV4-1 and TRBJ1-2; 9 bases fit TRBD1. From germline, CDR1 is MGHRA and CDR2 YSYEKL. V dropped 3 bases and J dropped 8; count of bases not matched to a gene: 10. This CDR3 has 15 amino acids.